This TCR beta chain is drawn from a study of T cells after yellow fever vaccination. Whole-study findings and limits: A small proportion of clonotypes was detected in both the CD4 and CD8 compartments. When the response was secondary, it was weaker but reached its peak faster, day 5 versus 15.

Production of TCR cDNA was by 5'RACE template switching, which also added a universal primer site and UMIs. Each CDR3 protein gets one entry after TCRdb re-called the 5' RACE reads with MiXCR. Of 95,000 to 150,000 distinct CDR3 sequences listed, 7.5% to 10% are singletons. Deletions cut 2 bases from V and 0 bases from J, with 7 bases between. CDR3 length: 14 residues. Worth noting for this clonotype: Its antigen is as yet unknown.

This sequence originates from a young man who received the YFV17D yellow fever vaccine. This rearrangement joins TRBV12-3 or TRBV12-4 to TRBJ2-5; D gene uncertain. The input for sequencing was CD8+ T cells sorted from PBMCs, taken on the day of the yellow fever booster vaccination. DNA for the CDR3: TGTGCCAGCAGTTTAAGCACGTACCAAGAGACCCAGTACTTC. It encodes CASSLSTYQETQYF.